This T cell receptor (beta chain) was observed in a study of blood T cell repertoires in COVID-19. Germline CDR1 is LNHDA and CDR2 is SQIVND (reference sequence). This CDR3 has 14 residues. The germline V and J ends were trimmed by 4 bases and 1 base, with 10 bases remaining between them. The protocol was immunoSEQ multiplex PCR, while the TCRdb copy is restricted to in-frame clones and leaves out a portion. The sample has under 200,000 clones; 83% are singletons. Material: peripheral blood. This sequence was found in a human donor in a cohort sampled during active COVID-19. This sequence joins TRBV19 and TRBJ1-1, with a possible D match to TRBD1 (6 bases). CDR3 residues: CASSNRDTNTEAFF. CDR3 DNA sequence: TGTGCCAGTAGTAACCGGGACACGAACACTGAAGCTTTCTTT.